Given below is one T cell receptor beta chain in context. V lost 1 base and J 4 bases, leaving 13 bases between the germline ends. This CDR3 is built from 15 residues. The germline V gene encodes CDR1 SSHAT and CDR2 FNYEAQ (reference sequence). This sample is drawn from a study of blood T cell repertoires in COVID-19. At the level of the study: The origin of the acute and convalescent COVID-19 samples was the United States, Italy and Spain.

TCRdb keeps only in-frame clones here, not all; method: immunoSEQ multiplex PCR. This sample has around 140,000 clones, with roughly 87% found just once. Source material: peripheral blood. The clonotype originates from a human donor in a cohort sampled during active COVID-19. This rearrangement joins TRBV7-7 to TRBJ2-5; maybe TRBD2 (7 bases). This CDR3 is CASSLGVRGAETQYF. The CDR3 DNA is TGTGCCAGCAGCTTAGGGGTACGGGGGGCAGAGACCCAGTACTTC.